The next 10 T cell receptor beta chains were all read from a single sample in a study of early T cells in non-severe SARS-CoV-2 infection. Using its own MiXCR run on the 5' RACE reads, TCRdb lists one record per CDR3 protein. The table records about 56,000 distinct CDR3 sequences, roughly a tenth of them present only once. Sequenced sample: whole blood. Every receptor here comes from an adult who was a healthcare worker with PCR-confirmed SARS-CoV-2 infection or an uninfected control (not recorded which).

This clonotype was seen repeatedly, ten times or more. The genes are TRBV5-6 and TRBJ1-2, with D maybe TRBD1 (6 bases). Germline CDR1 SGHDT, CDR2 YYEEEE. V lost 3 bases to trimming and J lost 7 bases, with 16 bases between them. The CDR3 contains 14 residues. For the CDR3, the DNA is TGTGCCAGCAGCTGGGGGCACACAGTTTCTGGCTACACCTTC. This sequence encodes CASSWGHTVSGYTF.

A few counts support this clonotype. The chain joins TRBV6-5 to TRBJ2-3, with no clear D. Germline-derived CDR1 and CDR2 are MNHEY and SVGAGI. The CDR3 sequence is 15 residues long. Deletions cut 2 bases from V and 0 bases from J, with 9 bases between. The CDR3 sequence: CASSYRTVSTDTQYF. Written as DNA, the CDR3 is TGTGCCAGCAGTTACCGGACGGTGAGCACAGATACGCAGTATTTT.

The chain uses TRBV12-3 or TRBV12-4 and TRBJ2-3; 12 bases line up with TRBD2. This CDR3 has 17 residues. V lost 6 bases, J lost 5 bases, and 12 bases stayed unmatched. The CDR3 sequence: CASSSRASGRARDTQYF. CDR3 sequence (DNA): TGTGCCAGCAGCTCCCGAGCTAGCGGGAGGGCCCGAGATACGCAGTATTTT.

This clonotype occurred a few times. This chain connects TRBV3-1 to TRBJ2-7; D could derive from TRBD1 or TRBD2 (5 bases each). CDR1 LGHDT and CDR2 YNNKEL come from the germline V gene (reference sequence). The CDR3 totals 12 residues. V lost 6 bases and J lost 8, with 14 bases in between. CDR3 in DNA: TGTGCCAGCAGACGGGACCCGGGCAAGCAGTACTTC. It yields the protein CASRRDPGKQYF.

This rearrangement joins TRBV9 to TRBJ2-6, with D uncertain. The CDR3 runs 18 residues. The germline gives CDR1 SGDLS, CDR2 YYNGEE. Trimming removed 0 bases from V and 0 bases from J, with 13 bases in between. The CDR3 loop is CASSVGPGGFSGANVLTF. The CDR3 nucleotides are TGTGCCAGCAGCGTAGGACCAGGCGGATTCTCTGGGGCCAACGTCCTGACTTTC.

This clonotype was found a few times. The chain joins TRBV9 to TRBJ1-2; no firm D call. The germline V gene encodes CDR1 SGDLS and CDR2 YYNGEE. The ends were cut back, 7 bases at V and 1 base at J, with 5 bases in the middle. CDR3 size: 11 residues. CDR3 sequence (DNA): TGTGCCAGCGAACTTAACTATGGCTACACCTTC. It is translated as CASELNYGYTF.

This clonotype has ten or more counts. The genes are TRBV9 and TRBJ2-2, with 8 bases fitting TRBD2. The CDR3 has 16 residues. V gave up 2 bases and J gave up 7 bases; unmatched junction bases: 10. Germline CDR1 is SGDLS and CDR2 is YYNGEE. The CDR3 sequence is CASSVSSSGSVGELFF. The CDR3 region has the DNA TGTGCCAGCAGCGTGTCTTCGAGCGGGAGCGTCGGGGAGCTGTTTTTT.

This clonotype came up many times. This chain's CDR3 is CASLLQRNTEAFF. The CDR3 nucleotides read TGTGCCAGCTTGTTACAGCGGAACACTGAAGCTTTCTTT. V usage is TRBV18 and J usage is TRBJ1-1; D unclear. V lost 7 bases and J lost 1, with 10 bases in between. Germline lookup yields CDR1 KGHSH and CDR2 LQKENI. CDR3 length: 13 residues.

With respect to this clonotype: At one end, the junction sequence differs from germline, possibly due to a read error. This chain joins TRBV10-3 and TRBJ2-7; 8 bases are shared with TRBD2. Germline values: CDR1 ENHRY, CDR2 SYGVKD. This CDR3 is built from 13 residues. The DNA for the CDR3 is TGTGTCATCGGCAGGACTAGCAGCCACGAGCAGTACTTC. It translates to CVIGRTSSHEQYF.

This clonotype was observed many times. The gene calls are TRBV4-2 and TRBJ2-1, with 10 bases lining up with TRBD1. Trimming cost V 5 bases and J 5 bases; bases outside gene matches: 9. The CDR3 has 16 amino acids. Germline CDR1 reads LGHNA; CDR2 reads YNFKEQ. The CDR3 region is CASSSTGTGVNNEQFF. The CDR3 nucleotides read TGTGCCAGCAGCTCCACCGGGACAGGGGTCAACAATGAGCAGTTCTTC.